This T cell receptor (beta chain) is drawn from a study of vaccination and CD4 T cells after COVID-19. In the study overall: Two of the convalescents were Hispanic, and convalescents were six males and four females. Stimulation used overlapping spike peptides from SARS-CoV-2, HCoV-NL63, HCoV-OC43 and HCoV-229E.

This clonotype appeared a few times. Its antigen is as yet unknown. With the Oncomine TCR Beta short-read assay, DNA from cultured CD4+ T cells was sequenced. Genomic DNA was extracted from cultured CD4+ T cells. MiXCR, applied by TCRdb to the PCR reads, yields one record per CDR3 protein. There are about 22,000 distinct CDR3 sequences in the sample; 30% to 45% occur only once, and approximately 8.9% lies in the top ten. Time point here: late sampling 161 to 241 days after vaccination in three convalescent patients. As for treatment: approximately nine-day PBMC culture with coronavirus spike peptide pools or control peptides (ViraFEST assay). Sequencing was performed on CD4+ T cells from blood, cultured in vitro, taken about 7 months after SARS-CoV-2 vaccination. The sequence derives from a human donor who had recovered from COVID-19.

The CDR3 bases are TGTGCCAGCAGCTTACTCGTACGATCCACAGATACGCAGTATTTT. This codes for CASSLLVRSTDTQYF. The V and J genes are TRBV7-2 and TRBJ2-3; unclear D gene. Germline loops: CDR1 SGHTA, CDR2 FQGNSA. This CDR3 spans 15 amino acids. The V end lost 2 bases, the J end lost 2 bases, and 11 bases lay between the germline ends.